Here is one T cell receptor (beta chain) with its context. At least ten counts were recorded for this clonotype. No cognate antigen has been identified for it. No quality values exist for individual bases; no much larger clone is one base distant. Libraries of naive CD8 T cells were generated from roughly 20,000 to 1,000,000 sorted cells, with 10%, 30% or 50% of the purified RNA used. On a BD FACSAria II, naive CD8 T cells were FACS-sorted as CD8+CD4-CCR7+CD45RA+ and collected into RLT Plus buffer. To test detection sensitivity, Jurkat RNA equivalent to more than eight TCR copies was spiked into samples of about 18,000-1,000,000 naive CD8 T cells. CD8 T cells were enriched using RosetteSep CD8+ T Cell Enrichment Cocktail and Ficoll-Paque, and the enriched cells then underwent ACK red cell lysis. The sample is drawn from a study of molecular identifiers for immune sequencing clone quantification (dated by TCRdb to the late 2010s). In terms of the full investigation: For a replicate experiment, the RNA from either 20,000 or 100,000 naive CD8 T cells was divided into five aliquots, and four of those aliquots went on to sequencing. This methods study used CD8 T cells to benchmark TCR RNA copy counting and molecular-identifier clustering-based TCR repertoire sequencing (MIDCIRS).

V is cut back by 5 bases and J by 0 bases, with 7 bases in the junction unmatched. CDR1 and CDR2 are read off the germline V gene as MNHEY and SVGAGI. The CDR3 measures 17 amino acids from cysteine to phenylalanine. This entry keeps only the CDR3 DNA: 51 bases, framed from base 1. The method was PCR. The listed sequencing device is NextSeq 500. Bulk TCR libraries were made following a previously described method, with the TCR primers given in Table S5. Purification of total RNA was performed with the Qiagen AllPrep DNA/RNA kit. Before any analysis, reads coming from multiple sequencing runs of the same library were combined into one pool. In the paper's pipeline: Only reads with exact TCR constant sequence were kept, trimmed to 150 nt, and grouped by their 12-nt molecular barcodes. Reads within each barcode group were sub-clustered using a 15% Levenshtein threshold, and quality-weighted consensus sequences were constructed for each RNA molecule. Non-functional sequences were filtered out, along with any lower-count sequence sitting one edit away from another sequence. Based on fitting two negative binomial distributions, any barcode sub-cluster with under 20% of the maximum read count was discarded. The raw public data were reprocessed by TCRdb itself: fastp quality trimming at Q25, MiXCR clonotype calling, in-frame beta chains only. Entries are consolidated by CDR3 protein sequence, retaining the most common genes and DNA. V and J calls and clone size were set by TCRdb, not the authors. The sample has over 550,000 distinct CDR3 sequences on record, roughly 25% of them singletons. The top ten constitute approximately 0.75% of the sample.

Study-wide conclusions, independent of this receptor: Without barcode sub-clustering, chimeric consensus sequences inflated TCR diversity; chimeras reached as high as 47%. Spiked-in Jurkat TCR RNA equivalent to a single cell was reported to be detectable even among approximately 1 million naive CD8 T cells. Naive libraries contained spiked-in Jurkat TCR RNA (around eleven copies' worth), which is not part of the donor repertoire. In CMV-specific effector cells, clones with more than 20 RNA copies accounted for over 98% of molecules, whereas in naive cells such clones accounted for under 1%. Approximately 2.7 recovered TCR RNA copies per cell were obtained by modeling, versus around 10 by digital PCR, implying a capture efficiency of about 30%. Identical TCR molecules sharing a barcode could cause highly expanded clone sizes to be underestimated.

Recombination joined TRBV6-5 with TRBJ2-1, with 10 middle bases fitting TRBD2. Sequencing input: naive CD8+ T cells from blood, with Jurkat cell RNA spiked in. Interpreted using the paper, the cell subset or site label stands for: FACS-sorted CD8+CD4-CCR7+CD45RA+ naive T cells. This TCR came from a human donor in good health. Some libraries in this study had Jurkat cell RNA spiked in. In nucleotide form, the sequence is TGTGCCAGCAGTCAAGCGCTAGCGGGGGCCTCCTACAATGAGCAGTTCTTC. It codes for CASSQALAGASYNEQFF.